The 18 T cell receptor beta chains below all came from one sample that was sequenced in a study of T cells expressing NK-cell markers (dated by TCRdb to 2019 to 2021). Receptor libraries were prepared by 5' RACE. Sequencing was carried out with an Illumina HiSeq 2000. Reprocessed by TCRdb, the reads give a single entry per CDR3 protein sequence, without DNA. The sample's own table lists over 100,000 distinct CDR3 sequences. The top ten clonotypes cover 15% to 20% of the sample. The material sequenced was blood T cells: a sorted CD56 or NKG2C T cell subset, CD4+ or CD8+ T cells, or bulk PBMC T cells (not recorded which). These receptor sequences come from a woman between 18 and 70 years old in good health.

The chain employs TRBV5-1 and TRBJ1-2; TCRdb designates TRBD1, a call that cannot be tested without DNA. There are 15 residues in the CDR3. From germline, CDR1 is SGHRS and CDR2 YFSETQ. The CDR3 loop is CASSLLGAAFGGYTF.

The chain joins TRBV12-3 or TRBV12-4 to TRBJ2-7; checking the TCRdb D call of TRBD1 is not possible without DNA. This CDR3 spans 16 amino acids. This CDR3 is CASSLADSIPAFEQYF.

The genes are TRBV11-2 and TRBJ2-1; the TRBD2 assignment by TCRdb is unverifiable without DNA. This CDR3 is 19 amino acids long. The germline V gene encodes CDR1 SGHAT and CDR2 FQNNGV. The CDR3 sequence: CASSSPGTSGILSVDEQFF.

This chain uses TRBV11-2 with TRBJ1-2; with no DNA, the TCRdb D assignment of TRBD1 cannot be verified. The CDR3 extends over 16 amino acids. CDR1 is SGHAT and CDR2 is FQNNGV in the germline V gene. CDR3 protein: CASSSGQGIAPGGYTF.

The chain uses TRBV2 and TRBJ2-1; without DNA, the TCRdb call of TRBD2 cannot be checked. The germline gives CDR1 SNHLY, CDR2 FYNNEI. The CDR3 length is 16 residues. The CDR3 loop is CASSDLTSGSYNEQFF.

CDR3 region: CASSLQYYGYTF. The chain recombines TRBV7-9 with TRBJ1-2. CDR3 size: 12 residues. Germline V gene sequence: CDR1 SEHNR, CDR2 FQNEAQ (reference sequence).

The chain uses TRBV11-2 and TRBJ2-1; as DNA is missing, the TRBD2 call by TCRdb cannot be tested. Germline lookup yields CDR1 SGHAT and CDR2 FQNNGV. The CDR3 loop spans 16 amino acids. The CDR3 spells CASSPRTSGRWNEQFF.

This chain uses TRBV20-1 with TRBJ1-1; TCRdb designates TRBD1, a call that cannot be tested without DNA. Germline assignment: CDR1 DFQATT and CDR2 SNEGSKA (reference sequence). This CDR3 spans 13 amino acids. This CDR3 reads CSARTRGVTEAFF.

The V gene is TRBV20-1, the J gene TRBJ2-2. Germline assignment: CDR1 DFQATT and CDR2 SNEGSKA (reference sequence). This CDR3 region has 12 residues. CDR3: CSARMGLVELFF.

The chain joins TRBV6-5 to TRBJ1-1; TCRdb's D call, TRBD1, is unchecked because there is no DNA. This CDR3 contains 13 residues. Germline V gives CDR1 MNHEY, CDR2 SVGAGI. CDR3 region: CASSYYRDTEAFF.

The V call is TRBV7-8, the J call TRBJ2-2; with no DNA, the TCRdb D assignment of TRBD1 cannot be verified. Germline V gives CDR1 SGHVS, CDR2 FQNEAQ. This CDR3 contains 13 residues. CDR3 residues: CASRETGSGELFF.

The chain recombines TRBV12-3 or TRBV12-4 with TRBJ1-5; TCRdb names TRBD1, which stays unverified in the absence of DNA. The length of the CDR3 is 13 residues. This CDR3 is CASSLGAGEPQHF.

This chain links TRBV11-2 with TRBJ2-2; TCRdb calls TRBD2, which cannot be checked without DNA. CDR1 SGHAT and CDR2 FQNNGV come from the germline V gene. This CDR3 has 19 amino acids. CDR3 amino acids: CASSNPGTSGGKITGELFF.

The rearrangement uses TRBV7-9 and TRBJ2-3; TCRdb designates TRBD1, a call that cannot be tested without DNA. CDR1 and CDR2 (germline): SEHNR, FQNEAQ (reference sequence). The CDR3 is 13 residues long. CDR3 sequence: CASMGARGDTQYF.

The chain uses TRBV29-1 and TRBJ2-2; with no DNA, the TCRdb D assignment of TRBD1 cannot be verified. Germline assignment: CDR1 SQVTM and CDR2 ANQGSEA. CDR3 size: 15 residues. The CDR3: CSVVPRTGATGELFF.

The rearrangement links TRBV12-3 or TRBV12-4 to TRBJ2-2; TCRdb reports TRBD1, a call that lacks DNA to check it against. The CDR3 sequence is 15 residues long. This CDR3 is CASSLGRGYTGELFF.

The chain links TRBV7-3 to TRBJ2-5; TCRdb names TRBD1, which stays unverified in the absence of DNA. The CDR3 sequence is 14 residues long. Germline V CDR1 and CDR2: SGHTA, FQGTGA. This CDR3 is CASSSGTGEETQYF. Together with reference TRBV7-3 and TRBJ2-5, the CDR3 gives the full variable domain: GAGVSQTPSNKVTEKGKYVELRCDPISGHTALYWYRQSLGQGPEFLIYFQGTGAADDSGLPNDRFFAVRPEGSVSTLKIQRTERGDSAVYLCASSSGTGEETQYFGPGTRLLVL.

V and J are TRBV20-1 and TRBJ2-6; TCRdb selects TRBD1, and the lack of DNA leaves this call unchecked. The germline V gene encodes CDR1 DFQATT and CDR2 SNEGSKA (reference sequence). The CDR3 contains 18 residues. CDR3 loop: CSAGGGSYSSSGANVLTF.